One and the same sample provided the 20 T cell receptor beta chains below, sequenced in a study of blood T cell repertoires in COVID-19. Clones were read by immunoSEQ multiplex PCR, and TCRdb kept only the in-frame ones, dropping some. The table has some 160,000 clones, around 83% seen once. Sequenced material: peripheral blood. All receptors derive from a woman aged 70 to 79 who had recovered from COVID-19.

This chain connects TRBV3-1 (or the pseudogene TRBV3-2) to TRBJ2-7, with 7 bases lining up with TRBD2. V shed 6 bases, J shed 2 bases, and the junction held 10 bases outside the gene matches. From germline, CDR1 is LGHDT and CDR2 YNNKEL (reference sequence). This CDR3 contains 15 residues. CDR3 loop: CASSLEASGTYEQYF. The CDR3 coding sequence is TGTGCCAGCAGTCTAGAGGCTAGCGGCACCTACGAGCAGTACTTC.

This clone has a single count. The chain has TRBV11-2 and TRBJ1-2; D is unresolved. V was cut by 3 bases and J by 6 bases, with 11 bases left in between. Per germline, CDR1 SGHAT and CDR2 FQNNGV. The length of the CDR3 is 13 residues. The CDR3: CASSLVLQNGYTF. CDR3 nucleotides: TGTGCCAGCAGCTTGGTCTTGCAGAATGGCTACACCTTC.

J is TRBJ1-2 and V is TRBV29-1; perhaps TRBD1 as D (6 bases). The CDR3 is 14 residues long. V dropped 3 bases and J dropped 6 bases, with 17 bases sitting between them. Germline V lookup: CDR1 SQVTM, CDR2 ANQGSEA. The CDR3 coding sequence is TGCAGCGTTGATGCGTGGCCAGGGGCGGATGGCTACACCTTC. Translated, it gives CSVDAWPGADGYTF.

V is TRBV29-1 and J is TRBJ1-2; 7 positions match TRBD1. Germline V lookup: CDR1 SQVTM, CDR2 ANQGSEA. The CDR3 runs 13 residues. V shed 4 bases, J shed 5 bases, and the junction held 7 bases outside the gene matches. The CDR3 DNA reads as TGCAGCGTTGTGGGACAGCCAAGTTATGGCTACACCTTC. Its protein is CSVVGQPSYGYTF.

The chain recombines TRBV28 with TRBJ1-2; perhaps TRBD1 as D (5 bases). Germline V gives CDR1 MDHEN, CDR2 SYDVKM. Trimming took 7 bases from V and 7 from J, leaving 16 bases between them. This CDR3 is built from 13 residues. The CDR3 DNA reads TGTGCCAGCACTCTTTCCGGGAGGGGTGGCTACACCTTC. Translation: CASTLSGRGGYTF.

The chain carries TRBV5-1 and TRBJ1-4, with D possibly TRBD1 on 6 matching bases. The CDR3 covers 16 residues. Germline V gives CDR1 SGHRS, CDR2 YFSETQ. Trimming shortened V by 0 bases and J by 4 bases, and 13 bases separated the two germline ends. CDR3 residues: CASSLGGTPGNEKLFF. For the CDR3, the DNA is TGCGCCAGCAGCTTGGGGGGGACACCCGGTAATGAAAAACTGTTTTTT.

This chain connects TRBV18 to TRBJ2-7; D possibly corresponds to TRBD2 (5 bases). The CDR3 runs 14 residues. Trimming stripped 3 bases from V and 3 bases from J, with 12 bases between. Germline V gene lookup returns CDR1 KGHSH and CDR2 LQKENI. In nucleotides, the CDR3 is TGTGCCAGCTCACCTATCGCGGGCCGCTACGAGCAGTACTTC. Translating gives CASSPIAGRYEQYF.

This clone was recorded once. This chain joins TRBV5-1 and TRBJ2-5; 11 nucleotides line up with TRBD1. The length of the CDR3 is 15 residues. Germline loops: CDR1 SGHRS, CDR2 YFSETQ. V lost 4 bases to trimming and J lost 4 bases; unmatched junction nucleotides: 6. For the CDR3, the DNA is TGCGCCAGCAGCGGCGCCGGGACAGGGGGAGAGACCCAGTACTTC. Amino acid sequence: CASSGAGTGGETQYF.

V usage is TRBV5-6 and J usage is TRBJ2-7; the D is unclear. The CDR3 totals 12 residues. Per the germline V gene, CDR1 is SGHDT and CDR2 is YYEEEE. The V end lost 4 bases, the J end lost 7 bases, and 12 bases lay between the germline ends. The DNA of the CDR3 is TGTGCCAGCAGCCGGGTCGGTAGGGAGCAGTACTTC. This translates into CASSRVGREQYF. Drawing the rest from reference TRBV5-6 and TRBJ2-7, the complete variable domain is DAGVTQSPTHLIKTRGQQVTLRCSPKSGHDTVSWYQQALGQGPQFIFQYYEEEERQRGNFPDRFSGHQFPNYSSELNVNALLLGDSALYLCASSRVGREQYFGPGTRLTVT.

The chain joins TRBV7-2 to TRBJ2-2; TRBD1 matches 10 bases. Germline lookup yields CDR1 SGHTA and CDR2 FQGNSA. The CDR3 extends over 16 amino acids. V lost 5 bases to trimming and J lost 9 bases; unmatched junction nucleotides: 12. CDR3 in amino acids: CASSPRQGAPWRELFF. The CDR3, as DNA: TGTGCCAGCAGCCCCCGACAGGGGGCGCCTTGGCGGGAGCTGTTTTTT.

V gene TRBV6-2 or TRBV6-3 combines with J gene TRBJ2-1; 8 bases are a match to TRBD2. V lost 5 bases and J lost 5; bases outside the gene matches: 8. Germline loops: CDR1 MNHEY, CDR2 SVGEGT. CDR3 length equals 15 residues. The CDR3 DNA follows: TGTGCCAGCAGTCCGCGACGGGGGGGGAACAATGAGCAGTTCTTC. Translation gives CASSPRRGGNNEQFF.

The chain links TRBV29-1 to TRBJ1-5; 10 bases match TRBD1. Germline V lookup: CDR1 SQVTM, CDR2 ANQGSEA. Losses at the gene ends were 8 bases for V and 0 bases for J; bases not matched to a gene: 16. The CDR3 extends over 18 amino acids. CDR3 region: CSPPFGTGVPYSNQPQHF. The CDR3 nucleotides read TGCAGCCCCCCCTTCGGGACAGGGGTACCGTATAGCAATCAGCCCCAGCATTTT.

This chain connects TRBV28 to TRBJ1-2; D unclear. The CDR3 sequence is 12 residues long. The V and J ends lost 6 bases and 4 bases respectively, with 9 bases between them. Germline assignment: CDR1 MDHEN and CDR2 SYDVKM. The CDR3: CASSRVVYGYTF. The CDR3 bases are TGTGCCAGCAGCCGGGTGGTCTATGGCTACACCTTC.

The chain joins TRBV7-9 to TRBJ2-7; TRBD1 aligns across 9 bases. J gave up 4 bases and V 1 base, and 2 bases lay outside the gene matches. Germline assignment: CDR1 SEHNR and CDR2 FQNEAQ (reference sequence). The CDR3 extends over 14 amino acids. The chain's CDR3 is CASSLVDRGYEQYF. DNA for the CDR3: TGTGCCAGCAGCTTAGTAGACAGGGGGTACGAGCAGTACTTC.

The CDR3: CASSAQTGDTQYF. The DNA of the CDR3 is TGTGCCAGCAGCGCCCAGACGGGAGATACGCAGTATTTT. This chain links TRBV9 with TRBJ2-3; D gene uncertain. The germline CDR1 and CDR2 sequences are SGDLS and YYNGEE. The CDR3 sequence is 13 residues long. The ends were cut back, 3 bases at V and 5 bases at J, with 10 bases in the middle. The variable domain in full, with the rest retrieved from reference TRBV9 and TRBJ2-3, is DSGVTQTPKHLITATGQRVTLRCSPRSGDLSVYWYQQSLDQGLQFLIQYYNGEERAKGNILERFSAQQFPDLHSELNLSSLELGDSALYFCASSAQTGDTQYFGPGTRLTVL.

J is TRBJ1-2 and V is TRBV5-4; D not resolved. Germline-derived CDR1 and CDR2 are SGHNT and YYREEE (reference sequence). The CDR3 runs 13 residues. V lost 4 bases and J lost 2, with 9 bases in between. The CDR3 region is CASSGIRNYGYTF. In nucleotides, the CDR3 is TGTGCCAGCAGCGGTATCAGGAACTATGGCTACACCTTC.

V gene TRBV19 combines with J gene TRBJ1-2; TRBD1 agrees at 7 bases. Per the germline V gene, CDR1 is LNHDA and CDR2 is SQIVND (reference sequence). CDR3 length equals 16 residues. Trimming removed 2 bases from V and 5 bases from J; junction bases left unmatched: 11. In nucleotides, the CDR3 is TGTGCCAGTAGTATATATTGGGGCGACAGGGTGTATGGCTACACCTTC. Translation: CASSIYWGDRVYGYTF.

This clone was counted once. V and J are TRBV27 and TRBJ2-3; D not resolved. This CDR3 comprises 12 residues. Per germline, CDR1 MNHEY and CDR2 SMNVEV (reference sequence). Deletions cut 10 bases from V and 2 bases from J, with 10 bases between. The CDR3 region has the DNA TGTGCCACCCCCATTCCCACAGATACGCAGTATTTT. Its translation is CATPIPTDTQYF.

V usage is TRBV19 and J usage is TRBJ1-1; TRBD1 matches at 7 bases. V gave up 5 bases and J gave up 3 bases; unmatched junction bases: 3. This CDR3 is 13 amino acids long. The germline gives CDR1 LNHDA, CDR2 SQIVND (reference sequence). CDR3 in amino acids: CASSAGQYTEAFF. CDR3 DNA sequence: TGTGCCAGTAGTGCGGGACAGTACACTGAAGCTTTCTTT.

V and J are TRBV30 and TRBJ2-2; 7 bases map to TRBD1. CDR3 length equals 14 residues. Germline V gene lookup returns CDR1 GTSNPN and CDR2 SVGIG (reference sequence). With 6 bases clipped from V and 0 bases from J, the junction kept 4 bases outside the gene matches. The CDR3 DNA reads TGTGCCTGCCCGGGACAGACGAACACCGGGGAGCTGTTTTTT. This gives the protein CACPGQTNTGELFF.